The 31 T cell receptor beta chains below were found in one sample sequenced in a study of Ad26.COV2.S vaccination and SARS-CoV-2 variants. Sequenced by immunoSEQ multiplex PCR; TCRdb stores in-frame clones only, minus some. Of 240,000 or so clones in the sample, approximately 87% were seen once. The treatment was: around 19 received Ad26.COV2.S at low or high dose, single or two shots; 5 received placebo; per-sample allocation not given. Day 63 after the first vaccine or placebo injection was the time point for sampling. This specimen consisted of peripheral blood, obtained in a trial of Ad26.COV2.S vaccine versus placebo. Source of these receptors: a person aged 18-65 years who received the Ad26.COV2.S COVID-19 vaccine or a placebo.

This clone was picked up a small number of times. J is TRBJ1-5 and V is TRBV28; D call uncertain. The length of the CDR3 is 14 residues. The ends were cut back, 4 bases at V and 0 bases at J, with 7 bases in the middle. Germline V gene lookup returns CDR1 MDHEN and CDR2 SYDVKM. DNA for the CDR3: TGTGCCAGCAGTTCCCCATATAGCAATCAGCCCCAGCATTTT. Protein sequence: CASSSPYSNQPQHF.

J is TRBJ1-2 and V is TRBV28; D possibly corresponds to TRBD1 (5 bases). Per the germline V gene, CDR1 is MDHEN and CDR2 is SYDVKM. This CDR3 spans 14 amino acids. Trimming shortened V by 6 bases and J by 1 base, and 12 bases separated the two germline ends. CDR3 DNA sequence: TGTGCCAGCAGCCGGGACTCCTATAACTATGGCTACACCTTC. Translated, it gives CASSRDSYNYGYTF.

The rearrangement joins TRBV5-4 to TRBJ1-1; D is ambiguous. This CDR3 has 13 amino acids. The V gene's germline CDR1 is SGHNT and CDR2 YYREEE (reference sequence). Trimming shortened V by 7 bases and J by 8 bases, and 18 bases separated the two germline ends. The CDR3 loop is CASRRPGEPEAFF. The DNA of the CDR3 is TGTGCCAGCCGACGACCCGGAGAACCCGAAGCTTTCTTT.

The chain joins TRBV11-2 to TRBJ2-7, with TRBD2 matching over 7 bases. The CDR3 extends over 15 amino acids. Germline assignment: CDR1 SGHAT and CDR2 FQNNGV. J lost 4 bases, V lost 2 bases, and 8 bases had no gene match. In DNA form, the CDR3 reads TGTGCCAGCAGCTTAACGGGAGGAAGAACTTACGAGCAGTACTTC. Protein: CASSLTGGRTYEQYF.

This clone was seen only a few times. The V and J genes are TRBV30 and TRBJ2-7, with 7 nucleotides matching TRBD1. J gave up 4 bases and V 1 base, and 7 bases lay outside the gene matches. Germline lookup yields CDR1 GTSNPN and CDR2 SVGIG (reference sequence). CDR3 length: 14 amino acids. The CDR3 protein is CAWSGPGGRYEQYF. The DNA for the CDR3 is TGTGCCTGGAGTGGTCCAGGGGGAAGGTACGAGCAGTACTTC.

The CDR3 DNA is TGTGCCAGCAGCTTAATGGCGGGAGCCTCCTACGAGCAGTACTTC. Protein product: CASSLMAGASYEQYF. This chain links TRBV13 with TRBJ2-7, with 7 bases that match TRBD2. V shed 2 bases, J shed 0 bases, and the junction held 4 bases outside the gene matches. Germline V gene sequence: CDR1 PRHDT, CDR2 FYEKMQ (reference sequence). The CDR3 loop spans 15 amino acids.

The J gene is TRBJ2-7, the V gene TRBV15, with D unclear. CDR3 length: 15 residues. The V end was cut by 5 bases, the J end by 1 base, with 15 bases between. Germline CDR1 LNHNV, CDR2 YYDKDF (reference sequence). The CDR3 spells CATSSPGGPSYEQYF. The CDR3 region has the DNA TGTGCCACCAGCTCCCCCGGCGGACCGTCCTACGAGCAGTACTTC.

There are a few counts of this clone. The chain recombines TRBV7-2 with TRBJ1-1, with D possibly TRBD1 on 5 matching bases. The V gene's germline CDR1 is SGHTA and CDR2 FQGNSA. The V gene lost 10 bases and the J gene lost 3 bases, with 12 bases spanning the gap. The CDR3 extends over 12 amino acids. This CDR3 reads CANQGRDTEAFF. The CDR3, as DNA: TGTGCCAACCAGGGCCGGGACACTGAAGCTTTCTTT.

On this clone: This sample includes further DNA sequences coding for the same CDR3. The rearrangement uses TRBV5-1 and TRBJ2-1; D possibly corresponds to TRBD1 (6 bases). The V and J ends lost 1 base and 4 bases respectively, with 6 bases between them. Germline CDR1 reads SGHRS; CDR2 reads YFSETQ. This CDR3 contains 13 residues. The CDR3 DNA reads TGCGCCAGCAGCTTGACAGGGTACAATGAGCAGTTCTTC. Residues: CASSLTGYNEQFF.

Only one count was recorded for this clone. The CDR3 bases are TGCGCCAGCAGCTCCAACCGACAGGGAAGGGAGACCCAGTACTTC. This translates into CASSSNRQGRETQYF. V is TRBV5-1 and J is TRBJ2-5; 7 bases are a match to TRBD1. After removal of 3 bases from V and 5 bases from J, the junction contained 10 bases not matched to a gene. The CDR3 is made up of 15 amino acids. Germline lookup yields CDR1 SGHRS and CDR2 YFSETQ. Based on the CDR3 plus reference TRBV5-1 and TRBJ2-5, the full variable domain is KAGVTQTPRYLIKTRGQQVTLSCSPISGHRSVSWYQQTPGQGLQFLFEYFSETQRNKGNFPGRFSGRQFSNSRSEMNVSTLELGDSALYLCASSSNRQGRETQYFGPGTRLLVL.

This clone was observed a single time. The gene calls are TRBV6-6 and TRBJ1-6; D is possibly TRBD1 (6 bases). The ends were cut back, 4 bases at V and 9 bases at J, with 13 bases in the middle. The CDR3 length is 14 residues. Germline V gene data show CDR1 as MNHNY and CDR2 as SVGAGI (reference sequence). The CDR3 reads CASSSRGGGSPLHF. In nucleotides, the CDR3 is TGTGCCAGCAGTTCCCGGGGGGGCGGTTCACCCCTCCACTTT.

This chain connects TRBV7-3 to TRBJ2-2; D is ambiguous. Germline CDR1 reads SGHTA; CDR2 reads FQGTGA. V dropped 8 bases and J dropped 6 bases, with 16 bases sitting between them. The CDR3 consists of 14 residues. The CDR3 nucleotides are TGTGCCAGCTCTCCTAATGTCGGCGCCGGGGAGCTGTTTTTT. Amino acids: CASSPNVGAGELFF.

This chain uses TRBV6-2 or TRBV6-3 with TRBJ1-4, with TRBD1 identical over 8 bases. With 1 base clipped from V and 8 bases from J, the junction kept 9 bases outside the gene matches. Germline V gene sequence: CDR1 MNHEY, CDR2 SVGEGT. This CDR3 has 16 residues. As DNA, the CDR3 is TGTGCCAGCAGTTACTTTGTGGGACAGGAGAGGGAAAAACTGTTTTTT. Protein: CASSYFVGQEREKLFF.

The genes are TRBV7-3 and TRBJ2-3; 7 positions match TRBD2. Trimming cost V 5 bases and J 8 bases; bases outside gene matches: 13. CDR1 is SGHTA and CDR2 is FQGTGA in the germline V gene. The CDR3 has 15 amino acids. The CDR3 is CASSPPGTPGGTQYF. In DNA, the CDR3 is TGTGCCAGCAGCCCCCCCGGGACCCCGGGAGGTACGCAGTATTTT.

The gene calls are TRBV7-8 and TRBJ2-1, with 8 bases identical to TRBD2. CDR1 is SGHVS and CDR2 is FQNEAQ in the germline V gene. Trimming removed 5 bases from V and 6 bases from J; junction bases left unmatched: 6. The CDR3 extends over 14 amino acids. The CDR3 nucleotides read TGTGCCAGCAGCCCTAGACTAGCGACCAATGAGCAGTTCTTC. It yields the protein CASSPRLATNEQFF.

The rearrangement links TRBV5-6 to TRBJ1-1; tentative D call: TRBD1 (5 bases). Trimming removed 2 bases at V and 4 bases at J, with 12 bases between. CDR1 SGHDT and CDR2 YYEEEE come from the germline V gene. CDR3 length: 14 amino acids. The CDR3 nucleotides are TGTGCCAGCAGCTTCATAGGGGCGAGCACTGAAGCTTTCTTT. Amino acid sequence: CASSFIGASTEAFF.

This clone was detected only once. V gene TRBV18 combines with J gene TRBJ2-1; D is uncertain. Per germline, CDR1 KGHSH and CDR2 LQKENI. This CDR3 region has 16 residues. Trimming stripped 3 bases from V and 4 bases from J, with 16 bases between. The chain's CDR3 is CASSPPNEALYNEQFF. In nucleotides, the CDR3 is TGTGCCAGCTCACCTCCTAACGAGGCTCTTTACAATGAGCAGTTCTTC.

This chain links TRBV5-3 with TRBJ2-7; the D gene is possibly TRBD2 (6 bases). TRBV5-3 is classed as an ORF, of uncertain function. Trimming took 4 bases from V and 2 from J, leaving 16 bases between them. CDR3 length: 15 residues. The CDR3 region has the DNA TGTGCCAGAAGCCCTGGGAGGACGGAACCCTACGAGCAGTACTTC. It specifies CARSPGRTEPYEQYF.

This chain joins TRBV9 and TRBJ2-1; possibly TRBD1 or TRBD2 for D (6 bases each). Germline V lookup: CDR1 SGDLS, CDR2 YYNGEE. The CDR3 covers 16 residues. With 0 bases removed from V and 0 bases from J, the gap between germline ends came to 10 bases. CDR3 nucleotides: TGTGCCAGCAGCGTAGCGGGGGCCAGCTCCTACAATGAGCAGTTCTTC. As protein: CASSVAGASSYNEQFF.

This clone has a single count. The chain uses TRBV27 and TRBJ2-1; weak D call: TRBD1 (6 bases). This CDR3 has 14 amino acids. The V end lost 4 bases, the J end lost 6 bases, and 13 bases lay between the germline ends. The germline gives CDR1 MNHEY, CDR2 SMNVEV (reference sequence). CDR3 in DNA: TGTGCCAGCAGTTGGCTTGGACAGCGCAATGAGCAGTTCTTC. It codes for CASSWLGQRNEQFF.

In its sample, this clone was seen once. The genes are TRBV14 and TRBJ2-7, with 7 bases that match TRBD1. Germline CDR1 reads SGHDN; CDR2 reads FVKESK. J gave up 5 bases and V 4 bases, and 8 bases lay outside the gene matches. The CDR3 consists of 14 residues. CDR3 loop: CASSREGAQNEQYF. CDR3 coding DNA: TGTGCCAGCAGCCGAGAGGGGGCGCAGAACGAGCAGTACTTC.

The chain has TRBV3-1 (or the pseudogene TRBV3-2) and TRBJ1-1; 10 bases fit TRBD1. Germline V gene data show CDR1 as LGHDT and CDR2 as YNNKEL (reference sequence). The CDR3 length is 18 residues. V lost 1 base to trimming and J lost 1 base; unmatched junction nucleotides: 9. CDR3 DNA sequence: TGTGCCAGCAGCCAAGCCGGGACAGGGGTCGCGGGGAACACTGAAGCTTTCTTT. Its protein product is CASSQAGTGVAGNTEAFF.

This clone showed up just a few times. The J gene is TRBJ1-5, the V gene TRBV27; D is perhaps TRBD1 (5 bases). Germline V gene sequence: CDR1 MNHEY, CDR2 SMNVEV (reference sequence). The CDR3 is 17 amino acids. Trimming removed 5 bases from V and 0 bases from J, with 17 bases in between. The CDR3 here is CASSPNLIGGSNQPQHF. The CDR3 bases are TGTGCCAGCAGTCCAAATTTAATCGGGGGTAGCAATCAGCCCCAGCATTTT.

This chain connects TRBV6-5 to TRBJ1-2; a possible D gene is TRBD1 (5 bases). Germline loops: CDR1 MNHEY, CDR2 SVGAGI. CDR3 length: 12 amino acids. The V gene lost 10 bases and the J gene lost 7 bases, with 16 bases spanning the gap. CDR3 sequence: CATRGSGPGYTF. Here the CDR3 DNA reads TGTGCCACCCGGGGGTCAGGGCCTGGCTACACCTTC.

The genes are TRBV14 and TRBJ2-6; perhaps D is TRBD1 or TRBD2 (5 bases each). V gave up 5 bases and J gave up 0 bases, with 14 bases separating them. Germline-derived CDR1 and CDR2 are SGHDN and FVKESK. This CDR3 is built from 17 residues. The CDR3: CASSSRGSNSGANVLTF. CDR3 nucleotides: TGTGCCAGCAGCTCCCGGGGCAGTAACTCTGGGGCCAACGTCCTGACTTTC.

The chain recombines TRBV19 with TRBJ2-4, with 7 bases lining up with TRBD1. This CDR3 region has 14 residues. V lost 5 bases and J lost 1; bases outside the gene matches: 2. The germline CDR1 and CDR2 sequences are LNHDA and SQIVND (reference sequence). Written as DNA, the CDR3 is TGTGCCAGTAGTGCGACAGGGGCCAAAAACATTCAGTACTTC. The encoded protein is CASSATGAKNIQYF. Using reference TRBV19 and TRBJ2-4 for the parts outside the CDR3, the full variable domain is DGGITQSPKYLFRKEGQNVTLSCEQNLNHDAMYWYRQDPGQGLRLIYYSQIVNDFQKGDIAEGYSVSREKKESFPLTVTSAQKNPTAFYLCASSATGAKNIQYFGAGTRLSVL.

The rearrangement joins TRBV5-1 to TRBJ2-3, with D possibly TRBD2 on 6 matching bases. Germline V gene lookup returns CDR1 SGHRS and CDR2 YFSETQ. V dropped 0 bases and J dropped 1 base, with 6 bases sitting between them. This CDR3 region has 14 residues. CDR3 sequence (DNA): TGCGCCAGCAGCTTGGTAGCGGGCACAGATACGCAGTATTTT. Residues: CASSLVAGTDTQYF.

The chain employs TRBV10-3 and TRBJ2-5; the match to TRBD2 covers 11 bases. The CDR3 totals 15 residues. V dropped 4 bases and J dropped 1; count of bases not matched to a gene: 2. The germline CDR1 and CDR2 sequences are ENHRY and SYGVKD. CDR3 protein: CAISGLAGGQETQYF. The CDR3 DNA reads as TGTGCCATCAGTGGGCTAGCGGGGGGCCAAGAGACCCAGTACTTC.

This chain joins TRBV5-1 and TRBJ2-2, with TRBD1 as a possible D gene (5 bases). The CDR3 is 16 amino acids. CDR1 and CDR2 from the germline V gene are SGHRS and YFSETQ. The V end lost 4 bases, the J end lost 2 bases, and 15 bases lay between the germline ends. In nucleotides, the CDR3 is TGCGCCAGCAGCCCGTTGGGGCCAGATAACACCGGGGAGCTGTTTTTT. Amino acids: CASSPLGPDNTGELFF.

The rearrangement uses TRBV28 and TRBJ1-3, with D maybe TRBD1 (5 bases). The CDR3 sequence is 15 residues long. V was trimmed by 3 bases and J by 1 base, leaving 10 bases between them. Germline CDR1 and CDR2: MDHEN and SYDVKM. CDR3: CASSFAGGSGNTIYF. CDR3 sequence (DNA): TGTGCCAGCAGTTTCGCGGGGGGTTCTGGAAACACCATATATTTT. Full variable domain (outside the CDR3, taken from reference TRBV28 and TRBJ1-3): DVKVTQSSRYLVKRTGEKVFLECVQDMDHENMFWYRQDPGLGLRLIYFSYDVKMKEKGDIPEGYSVSREKKERFSLILESASTNQTSMYLCASSFAGGSGNTIYFGEGSWLTVV.

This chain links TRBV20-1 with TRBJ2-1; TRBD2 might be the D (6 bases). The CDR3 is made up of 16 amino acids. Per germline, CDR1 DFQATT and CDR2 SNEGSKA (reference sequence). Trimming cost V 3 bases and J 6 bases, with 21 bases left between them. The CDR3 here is CSASPPVGGWGNEQFF. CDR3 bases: TGCAGTGCTAGTCCCCCTGTTGGAGGGTGGGGCAATGAGCAGTTCTTC.